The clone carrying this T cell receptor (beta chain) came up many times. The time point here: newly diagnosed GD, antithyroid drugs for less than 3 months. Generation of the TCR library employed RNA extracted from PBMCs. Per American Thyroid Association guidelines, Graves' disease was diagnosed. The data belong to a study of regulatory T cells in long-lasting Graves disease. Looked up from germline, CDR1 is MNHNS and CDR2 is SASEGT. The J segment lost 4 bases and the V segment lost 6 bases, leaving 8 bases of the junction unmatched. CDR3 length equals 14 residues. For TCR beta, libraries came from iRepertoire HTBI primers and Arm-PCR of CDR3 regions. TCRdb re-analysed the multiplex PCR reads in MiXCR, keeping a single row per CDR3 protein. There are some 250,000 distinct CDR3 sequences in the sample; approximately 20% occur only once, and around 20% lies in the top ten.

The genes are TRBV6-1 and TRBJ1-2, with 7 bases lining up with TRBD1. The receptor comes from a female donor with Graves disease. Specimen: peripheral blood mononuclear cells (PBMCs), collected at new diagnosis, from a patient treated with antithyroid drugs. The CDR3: CASSSPRDSYGYTF. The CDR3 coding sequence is TGTGCCAGCAGCTCCCCGAGGGACAGCTATGGCTACACCTTC.